This T cell receptor beta chain was obtained from a study of OX40 agonist ivuxolimab in advanced cancers. Looking at the study overall: The patients received ivuxolimab by intravenous route every 2 weeks at 0.01 to 10 mg/kg. Three individuals attained partial responses, comprising one hepatocellular carcinoma case and two cutaneous melanoma cases. Study-level findings and limits: Not determined was the antigen specificity of the expanded peripheral T cells. The study found that CD8+ T cells averaged more expanded clones than CD4+.

A word on this clone: Its specificity is not known.

CDR3 size: 15 residues. V was shortened by 8 bases and J by 9 bases, with 23 bases between the two germline ends. Germline V gene lookup returns CDR1 LNHDA and CDR2 SQIVND (reference sequence). Sequencing used immunoSEQ multiplex PCR; TCRdb keeps in-frame clones, though not all of them. The repertoire consists of under 70,000 clones, with roughly four fifths occurring once and the leading ten covering 3.5% to 4.5%. This sample comprised CD4+ or CD8+ T cells sorted from blood, obtained in a trial of the OX40 agonist ivuxolimab. The rearrangement joins TRBV19 to TRBJ1-3; no reliable D call. This TCR was recovered from an adult with an advanced solid tumor such as melanoma, head and neck, liver or kidney cancer. The CDR3 is CASSARTAVLFTIYF. The CDR3 region has the DNA TGTGCCAGTTCTGCCCGGACTGCCGTTCTGTTCACCATATATTTT.